The rows below give T cell receptor beta chains drawn from one sample of a study of T cells in Graves' hyperthyroidism and ophthalmopathy. Via MiXCR, TCRdb re-called the multiplex PCR reads, giving one row per CDR3 protein. The sample lists 500,000 to 650,000 distinct CDR3 sequences; about 14% were seen once. Sequencing was done on a sample of blood. These receptors all come from a woman aged 45-60 years with Graves' ophthalmopathy. Each CDR3 is given with its conserved first and last residue. A D gene is named only where the DNA matches it firmly. Clone size appears in some rows only: once, few, many, or a class for an expanded clone.

clone_size: many; v_call: TRBV20-1; d_call: -; j_call: TRBJ2-1; cdr3_aa: CSARWGLNEQFF; cdr3_nt: TGCAGTGCTAGATGGGGCCTCAATGAGCAGTTCTTC
clone_size: many; v_call: TRBV28; d_call: -; j_call: TRBJ2-7; cdr3_aa: CASSFRWTEAYEQYF; cdr3_nt: TGTGCCAGCAGTTTTCGGTGGACTGAAGCCTACGAGCAGTACTTC
clone_size: -; v_call: TRBV10-3; d_call: -; j_call: TRBJ2-5; cdr3_aa: CAIGRTVQETQYF; cdr3_nt: TGTGCCATCGGCCGGACGGTCCAAGAGACCCAGTACTTC
clone_size: few; v_call: TRBV6-5; d_call: TRBD2; j_call: TRBJ2-1; cdr3_aa: CASSYLGGGAEQFF; cdr3_nt: TGTGCCAGCAGTTACCTTGGGGGGGGTGCTGAGCAGTTCTTC
clone_size: many; v_call: TRBV3-1; d_call: -; j_call: TRBJ2-5; cdr3_aa: CASSQSRDAGHLETQYF; cdr3_nt: TGTGCCAGCAGCCAAAGTCGAGATGCAGGGCACCTGGAGACCCAGTACTTC
clone_size: few; v_call: TRBV12-3/TRBV12-4; d_call: -; j_call: TRBJ2-2; cdr3_aa: CASSSRQENTGELFF; cdr3_nt: TGTGCCAGCAGTTCGAGACAGGAGAACACCGGGGAGCTGTTTTTT
clone_size: many; v_call: TRBV7-2; d_call: -; j_call: TRBJ2-3; cdr3_aa: CASRPKRTSTDTQYF; cdr3_nt: TGTGCCAGCAGGCCGAAACGTACTAGCACAGATACGCAGTATTTT
clone_size: -; v_call: TRBV6-1; d_call: -; j_call: TRBJ2-5; cdr3_aa: CASSVVAAEETQYF; cdr3_nt: TGTGCCAGCAGTGTGGTTGCGGCAGAAGAGACCCAGTACTTC
clone_size: -; v_call: TRBV2; d_call: -; j_call: TRBJ1-5; cdr3_aa: CASSETDRNQPQHF; cdr3_nt: TGTGCCAGCAGTGAAACGGACCGCAATCAGCCCCAGCATTTT
clone_size: many; v_call: TRBV6-2/TRBV6-3; d_call: -; j_call: TRBJ2-2; cdr3_aa: CASRPSAGNAGELFF; cdr3_nt: TGTGCCAGCAGGCCCTCCGCGGGAAACGCCGGGGAGCTGTTTTTT
clone_size: -; v_call: TRBV10-3; d_call: TRBD2; j_call: TRBJ2-1; cdr3_aa: CASEPGLAVPEQFF; cdr3_nt: TGTGCCTCGGAGCCGGGACTAGCGGTCCCGGAGCAGTTCTTC
clone_size: many; v_call: TRBV28; d_call: TRBD1; j_call: TRBJ2-6; cdr3_aa: CASRPSGTVPVWANVLTF; cdr3_nt: TGTGCCAGCAGACCTTCCGGGACAGTACCGGTCTGGGCCAACGTCCTGACTTTC